This T cell receptor beta chain was obtained from a study of regulatory T cells in long-lasting Graves disease. This clonotype appeared many times. This CDR3 has 17 amino acids. V shed 1 base, J shed 3 bases, and the junction held 6 bases outside the gene matches. CDR1 and CDR2 (germline): DFQATT, SNEGSKA (reference sequence). Time point described: newly diagnosed GD, antithyroid drugs for less than 3 months. PBMCs were the source of the RNA used for TCR sequencing. Researchers made TCR beta libraries by using iRepertoire HTBI primers and running Arm-PCR on CDR3 regions. MiXCR, run by TCRdb on the multiplex PCR reads, gives a single entry per CDR3 protein. The sample holds roughly 420,000 distinct CDR3 sequences, around 13% seen once. Separately, the same data were catalogued under a study of T cells in Graves' hyperthyroidism and ophthalmopathy. That report notes: In making diagnoses, clinical symptoms, serum thyroxine and TRAb, thyroid ultrasound and orbital computed tomography were all used. During a first-round RT-PCR of the TCR CDR3, the HTBI primer set was used.

The V and J genes are TRBV20-1 and TRBJ2-1; 13 nucleotides match TRBD2. This sequence was found in a woman in her forties or fifties with Graves disease. The sequencing used peripheral blood mononuclear cells (PBMCs), collected at new diagnosis, from a patient treated with antithyroid drugs. CDR3 bases: TGCAGTGCTAGAGGCGGGACTAGCGGGAATATCTACAATGAGCAGTTCTTC. Residues: CSARGGTSGNIYNEQFF.